This T cell receptor beta chain was retrieved from a study of radiotherapy plus CTLA-4 blockade in lung cancer. The wider study: Overall, roughly 17% of patients showed an objective response, while 31% attained disease control. Study findings and constraints: In blood, TCR clones derived from the tumor expanded after radiotherapy plus ipilimumab. The best predictor of response was reported to be early blood T cell clone dynamics, with interferon-beta.

Details on this clone: The target antigen is unknown.

Chemo-refractory metastatic non-small-cell lung cancer patients received focal radiation with ipilimumab CTLA-4 blockade. Generated by immunoSEQ multiplex PCR, the TCRdb table keeps only in-frame clones and is missing some. The repertoire includes roughly 120,000 clones, more than 65% of them detected once, and approximately 3.5% sits in the top ten. CDR1 and CDR2 from the germline V gene are ENHRY and SYGVKD. CDR3 size: 13 residues. The V end was cut by 8 bases, the J end by 4 bases, with 15 bases between. The clonotype comes from a human donor with non-small cell lung cancer that progressed on radiotherapy plus ipilimumab. Some clones in this sample may be carry-over from other donors' samples. Sequencing was performed on peripheral blood, taken from a patient treated with radiotherapy plus ipilimumab. The rearrangement links TRBV10-3 to TRBJ2-7; TRBD1 is a possible D gene (6 bases). The CDR3 protein is CAIGGQGVYEQYF. DNA for the CDR3: TGTGCCATCGGGGGACAAGGGGTTTACGAGCAGTACTTC.